Below, one T cell receptor beta chain is given with its context. This sample is drawn from a study of blood T cell repertoires in COVID-19. For the study at large: COVID-19 samples collected from the United States, Italy and Spain covered acute and convalescent phases. Sample material is recorded as cDNA or gDNA derived from T cells, B-cell-depleted T cells, or PBMCs.

Germline CDR1 reads SGHNT; CDR2 reads YYREEE (reference sequence). The length of the CDR3 is 20 residues. The V end was cut by 4 bases, the J end by 0 bases, with 29 bases between. Authors' analysis steps: By means of reference gene primer amplification, nucleated cell counts were estimated. The protocol was immunoSEQ multiplex PCR, while the TCRdb copy is restricted to in-frame clones and leaves out a portion. That table supplies the V and J calls and clone size; D and trimming were determined from the DNA. The top ten hold over 20% of the sample, which has around 150,000 clones, 70% to 85% seen once.

This clonotype originated in an elderly woman with acute or convalescent COVID-19. Input material: peripheral blood. The V and J genes are TRBV5-4 and TRBJ2-7, with D maybe TRBD2 (8 bases). CDR3 bases: TGTGCCAGCAGCATGGCCTCAGGGGGGCTTACTAGCGGTAACTCCTACGAGCAGTACTTC. Amino acid sequence: CASSMASGGLTSGNSYEQYF.